This TCR beta chain was sequenced in a study of T cell changes during pregnancy in multiple sclerosis. The germline CDR1 and CDR2 sequences are SGHNT and YYREEE (reference sequence). With V trimmed by 4 bases and J by 3 bases, 6 bases remained unmatched. This CDR3 spans 15 amino acids. The table came from immunoSEQ multiplex PCR; TCRdb's copy has only in-frame clones and leaves some out. This table has fewer than 95,000 clones, 90% to 95% appearing once. This chain joins TRBV5-4 and TRBJ2-3; 9 positions match TRBD1. Sample: peripheral blood, taken in the first trimester of pregnancy. The sequence was obtained from a female donor with multiple sclerosis, enrolled in a pregnancy study. The CDR3 DNA reads as TGTGCCAGCAGCCACCGGGACAGGGAGACAGATACGCAGTATTTT. Protein: CASSHRDRETDTQYF.